Sequencing of this T cell receptor beta chain was carried out in a study of blood T cell repertoires in COVID-19. For the study at large: Sites across the United States, Italy and Spain contributed samples from acute and convalescent COVID-19. From T cells, B-cell-depleted T cells, or PBMCs came the material, which was cDNA or gDNA.

The CDR3 runs 13 residues. V dropped 6 bases and J dropped 0 bases, with 8 bases sitting between them. Germline V gene lookup returns CDR1 LNHDA and CDR2 SQIVND (reference sequence). Original data processing: Nucleated cell number was recorded as an estimate derived from reference gene primer amplification. Clones were sequenced by immunoSEQ multiplex PCR, and TCRdb holds only the in-frame ones, with some missing. Clone size and V and J calls were adopted from that table, with D and trimming inferred from the DNA. The sample contains about 490,000 clones, approximately 85% of which appear only once. This receptor was obtained from a human donor in a cohort sampled during active COVID-19. The sequenced sample was peripheral blood. The chain has TRBV19 and TRBJ1-1, with no clear D. The CDR3 reads CASSPQVNTEAFF. In DNA, the CDR3 is TGTGCCAGTAGCCCTCAGGTGAACACTGAAGCTTTCTTT.